The 27 T cell receptor beta chains below all came from one sample that was sequenced in a study of T cell repertoires in cytomegalovirus infection. Via MiXCR, TCRdb re-called the reads, giving one row per CDR3 protein. The sample has just under 300,000 distinct CDR3 sequences; about a tenth are singletons. Source material: PBMCs. These receptors originate from a human donor in good health (CMV status not recorded). Some clones in this sample may be carry-over from other donors' samples.

The table lists this clonotype with many counts. V is TRBV2 and J is TRBJ1-1, with TRBD1 as a possible D gene (5 bases). V lost 6 bases to trimming and J lost 1 base, with 12 bases between them. From germline, CDR1 is SNHLY and CDR2 FYNNEI. The CDR3 totals 14 residues. In nucleotides, the CDR3 is TGTGCCAGCAGGGGTTCCGACAGGAACACTGAAGCTTTCTTT. Its translation is CASRGSDRNTEAFF.

This clonotype showed up many times. The chain is built from TRBV6-1 and TRBJ2-2; TRBD2 is a possible D gene (6 bases). The CDR3 is 15 amino acids. Germline CDR1 reads MNHNS; CDR2 reads SASEGT. V shed 0 bases and J shed 4 bases, with 9 bases lying between them. The CDR3 loop reads CASSEARRGTGELFF. CDR3 nucleotides: TGTGCCAGCAGTGAAGCGCGGAGGGGCACCGGGGAGCTGTTTTTT.

This clonotype was seen repeatedly, ten times or more. The V call is TRBV15, the J call TRBJ2-5, with unresolved D. This CDR3 has 15 residues. V lost 0 bases and J lost 4, with 12 bases in between. Germline-derived CDR1 and CDR2 are LNHNV and YYDKDF (reference sequence). CDR3 bases: TGTGCCACCAGCAGAGATTACTCCCTCGCAGAGACCCAGTACTTC. Translating it yields CATSRDYSLAETQYF.

The chain carries TRBV20-1 and TRBJ1-1; possible D gene TRBD1, 5 bases. Germline CDR1 reads DFQATT; CDR2 reads SNEGSKA (reference sequence). V was cut by 2 bases and J by 4 bases, with 14 bases left in between. The CDR3 has 14 amino acids. Here the CDR3 DNA reads TGCAGTGCTAGACTCAGGGATGTCGGCACTGAAGCTTTCTTT. The encoded protein is CSARLRDVGTEAFF.

This clonotype was recorded many times. The J gene is TRBJ2-1, the V gene TRBV7-9; 7 bases are a match to TRBD2. In germline, CDR1 is SEHNR, CDR2 FQNEAQ (reference sequence). The CDR3 sequence is 16 residues long. V lost 1 base, J lost 4 bases, and 7 bases stayed unmatched. Here the CDR3 DNA reads TGTGCCAGCAGCTTAGTGAGACCGGGAGGATACAATGAGCAGTTCTTC. It encodes CASSLVRPGGYNEQFF.

The J gene is TRBJ2-2, the V gene TRBV2; 8 nucleotides line up with TRBD1. V lost 6 bases and J lost 6; bases outside the gene matches: 9. This CDR3 spans 15 amino acids. Germline CDR1 is SNHLY and CDR2 is FYNNEI. CDR3 in amino acids: CASRDARTGPGELFF. The CDR3 DNA is TGTGCCAGCAGAGACGCACGGACAGGGCCCGGGGAGCTGTTTTTT.

This clonotype was seen at least ten times. The chain has TRBV7-3 and TRBJ2-5; 7 bases line up with TRBD2. Losses at the gene ends were 5 bases for V and 5 bases for J; bases not matched to a gene: 14. The CDR3 is 16 amino acids. CDR1 and CDR2 (germline): SGHTA, FQGTGA. The CDR3 region is CASSPWGGPSGETQYF. Here the CDR3 DNA reads TGTGCCAGCAGCCCCTGGGGGGGACCCTCAGGGGAGACCCAGTACTTC.

This chain uses TRBV20-1 with TRBJ1-1, with D uncertain. Germline loops: CDR1 DFQATT, CDR2 SNEGSKA (reference sequence). The CDR3 consists of 14 residues. Trimming took off 3 bases at V and 11 bases at J, with 22 bases between the two ends. This chain's CDR3 is CSASFVNGGDLAFF. In DNA form, the CDR3 reads TGCAGTGCTAGTTTTGTCAATGGCGGGGATCTGGCTTTCTTT.

In its sample, this clonotype was seen many times. The chain's CDR3 is CASKQGGDSPLHF. The CDR3 DNA sequence: TGTGCCAGCAAACAGGGAGGAGATTCACCCCTCCACTTT. This chain joins TRBV7-9 and TRBJ1-6, with D possibly being TRBD1 (6 bases). The germline CDR1 and CDR2 sequences are SEHNR and FQNEAQ (reference sequence). The CDR3 covers 13 residues. Trimming took 7 bases from V and 8 from J, leaving 12 bases between them.

This chain connects TRBV6-6 to TRBJ2-2; weak D call: TRBD2 (5 bases). In germline, CDR1 is MNHNY, CDR2 SVGAGI (reference sequence). CDR3 length: 15 residues. V was trimmed by 0 bases and J by 6 bases, leaving 11 bases between them. Here the CDR3 reads CASSYSAEDAGELFF. The CDR3, as DNA: TGTGCCAGCAGTTACTCGGCGGAGGACGCCGGGGAGCTGTTTTTT.

This clonotype was counted ten times or more. The V call is TRBV5-4, the J call TRBJ2-1; D might be TRBD1 or TRBD2, each matching 5 bases. V was cut by 2 bases and J by 0 bases, with 15 bases left in between. The CDR3 contains 17 residues. The V gene's germline CDR1 is SGHNT and CDR2 YYREEE (reference sequence). The CDR3 region has the DNA TGTGCCAGCAGCTTCGGGGTGGGGCCGAGCTCCTACAATGAGCAGTTCTTC. It encodes CASSFGVGPSSYNEQFF.

This clonotype was detected ten times or more. The chain combines TRBV6-1 with TRBJ1-2; D is perhaps TRBD1 (5 bases). Germline CDR1 and CDR2: MNHNS and SASEGT. This CDR3 has 13 amino acids. The V end lost 1 base, the J end lost 8 bases, and 11 bases lay between the germline ends. CDR3: CASSEGAGRGYTF. CDR3 in DNA: TGTGCCAGCAGTGAAGGGGCAGGGCGAGGCTACACCTTC.

This clonotype was seen ten or more times. The gene calls are TRBV29-1 and TRBJ1-1; 8 positions agree with TRBD1. Unmatched junction bases numbered 5, after V lost 7 bases and J lost 1 base. The CDR3 is made up of 13 amino acids. Germline assignment: CDR1 SQVTM and CDR2 ANQGSEA. The CDR3 region has the DNA TGCAGCGCTAGGACAGGGTGGAACACTGAAGCTTTCTTT. This encodes CSARTGWNTEAFF.

Ten or more counts support this clonotype. CDR3 coding DNA: TGTGCCAGCAGCTTACAGGCCAATCAGCCCCAGCATTTT. Its translation: CASSLQANQPQHF. The chain uses TRBV6-5 and TRBJ1-5, with a weak D call TRBD1 (5 bases). CDR3 size: 13 residues. Germline V lookup: CDR1 MNHEY, CDR2 SVGAGI. The V and J ends lost 6 bases and 3 bases respectively, with 9 bases between them.

The chain links TRBV20-1 to TRBJ2-5; D perhaps matches TRBD1 (5 bases). V was clipped by 0 bases and J by 5 bases, with 13 bases between them. CDR3 length: 14 amino acids. Germline-derived CDR1 and CDR2 are DFQATT and SNEGSKA (reference sequence). CDR3 nucleotide sequence: TGCAGTGCTAGAGATAGACGACAGTTGGAGACCCAGTACTTC. The encoded protein is CSARDRRQLETQYF.

The V and J genes are TRBV20-1 and TRBJ2-7, with a weak D call TRBD2 (6 bases). The CDR3 extends over 13 amino acids. Trimming removed 3 bases from V and 0 bases from J, with 9 bases in between. Germline-derived CDR1 and CDR2 are DFQATT and SNEGSKA (reference sequence). DNA of the CDR3: TGCAGTGCTAGTTGCGGGATCTCCTACGAGCAGTACTTC. Its protein is CSASCGISYEQYF.

This clonotype was seen only a few times. The chain is built from TRBV28 and TRBJ1-2, with 7 bases that match TRBD1. The V gene's germline CDR1 is MDHEN and CDR2 SYDVKM. J lost 8 bases, V lost 4 bases, and 7 bases had no gene match. The CDR3 length is 13 residues. CDR3 coding DNA: TGTGCCAGCAGTTACAGGGGAGTTGGAGGCTACACCTTC. Amino acids: CASSYRGVGGYTF.

At least ten counts were recorded for this clonotype. The chain employs TRBV7-9 and TRBJ2-7; 7 positions agree with TRBD1. V gave up 3 bases and J gave up 0 bases; unmatched junction bases: 2. The CDR3 has 14 residues. Germline lookup yields CDR1 SEHNR and CDR2 FQNEAQ (reference sequence). The CDR3 DNA reads as TGTGCCAGCAGCTTCGGACAGGCCTCCTACGAGCAGTACTTC. As protein: CASSFGQASYEQYF.

In this sample, this clonotype turned up many times. As DNA, the CDR3 is TGTGCCAGCAGGAAAAAGCTAGCGGGGGGTCCCTTCCCCTACAATGAGCAGTTCTTC. Protein: CASRKKLAGGPFPYNEQFF. The chain has TRBV6-4 and TRBJ2-1, with 11 bases that match TRBD2. Germline assignment: CDR1 MRHNA and CDR2 SNTAGT. V trimming: 6 bases; J trimming: 2 bases; junction bases outside the gene matches: 15. This CDR3 has 19 amino acids.

Many counts were recorded for this clonotype. The gene calls are TRBV7-8 and TRBJ2-7, with D perhaps TRBD1 (5 bases). CDR1 is SGHVS, CDR2 FQNEAQ, per germline. The CDR3 is 15 residues long. The V end lost 2 bases, the J end lost 5 bases, and 16 bases lay between the germline ends. CDR3 sequence reads: CASSLTTGAGNEQYV. The CDR3 DNA sequence: TGTGCCAGCAGCTTAACAACTGGGGCAGGGAACGAGCAGTACGTC.

The rearrangement joins TRBV7-9 to TRBJ1-1; D is ambiguous. The CDR3 consists of 13 residues. The V gene lost 5 bases and the J gene lost 8 bases, with 15 bases spanning the gap. Germline CDR1 reads SEHNR; CDR2 reads FQNEAQ (reference sequence). CDR3 nucleotide sequence: TGTGCCAGCAGCCTCCAAATAAGTACAGAAGCTTTCTTT. It is translated as CASSLQISTEAFF.

This chain links TRBV15 with TRBJ2-6; the D is unclear. The V end lost 8 bases, the J end lost 4 bases, and 9 bases lay between the germline ends. This CDR3 is 13 amino acids long. CDR1 and CDR2 from the germline V gene are LNHNV and YYDKDF (reference sequence). CDR3 DNA: TGTGCCACCGCCGAACTGGGGGCCAACGTCCTGACTTTC. Translated: CATAELGANVLTF.

This clonotype was seen many times. The genes are TRBV6-1 and TRBJ1-3; D is possibly TRBD1 (6 bases). The CDR3 spans 16 residues. The V end was cut by 4 bases, the J end by 0 bases, with 13 bases between. CDR1 and CDR2 from the germline V gene are MNHNS and SASEGT. CDR3 nucleotides: TGTGCCAGCAGTGGGACGAGGGGGGGCTCTGGAAACACCATATATTTT. Translation: CASSGTRGGSGNTIYF.

There are many counts of this clonotype. The chain has TRBV12-3 or TRBV12-4 and TRBJ1-5; TRBD1 aligns across 9 bases. V lost 5 bases, J lost 7 bases, and 9 bases stayed unmatched. The CDR3 totals 15 residues. CDR3 coding DNA: TGTGCCAGCAGTCCCGAGGGACAGGGTTTACAGCCCCAGCATTTT. Translation gives CASSPEGQGLQPQHF.

This clonotype was detected a few times. The chain combines TRBV7-2 with TRBJ2-6, with 8 positions matching TRBD1. The germline gives CDR1 SGHTA, CDR2 FQGNSA. The CDR3 sequence is 17 residues long. The junction had 5 bases not matched to a gene; V was cut back by 4 bases and J by 0 bases. The CDR3 bases are TGTGCCAGCAGCTCCACAGGGGGAATCTCTGGGGCCAACGTCCTGACTTTC. Translation gives CASSSTGGISGANVLTF.

This clonotype was recorded at least ten times. This chain connects TRBV7-2 to TRBJ2-1; D may match TRBD1 or TRBD2 (5 bases each). The CDR3 extends over 14 amino acids. V was cut by 7 bases and J by 7 bases, with 17 bases left in between. The germline CDR1 and CDR2 sequences are SGHTA and FQGNSA. The chain's CDR3 is CASTPSGWGNEQFF. The CDR3, as DNA: TGTGCCAGCACCCCCAGCGGTTGGGGGAATGAGCAGTTCTTC.

There are many counts of this clonotype. This chain connects TRBV7-2 to TRBJ1-5; tentatively, D is TRBD1 (5 bases). This CDR3 spans 15 amino acids. Germline-derived CDR1 and CDR2 are SGHTA and FQGNSA. The germline V and J ends were trimmed by 6 bases and 2 bases, with 14 bases remaining between them. As DNA, the CDR3 is TGTGCCAGCAGACCCCAGGGTATGGGCAATCAGCCCCAGCATTTT. Translating gives CASRPQGMGNQPQHF.